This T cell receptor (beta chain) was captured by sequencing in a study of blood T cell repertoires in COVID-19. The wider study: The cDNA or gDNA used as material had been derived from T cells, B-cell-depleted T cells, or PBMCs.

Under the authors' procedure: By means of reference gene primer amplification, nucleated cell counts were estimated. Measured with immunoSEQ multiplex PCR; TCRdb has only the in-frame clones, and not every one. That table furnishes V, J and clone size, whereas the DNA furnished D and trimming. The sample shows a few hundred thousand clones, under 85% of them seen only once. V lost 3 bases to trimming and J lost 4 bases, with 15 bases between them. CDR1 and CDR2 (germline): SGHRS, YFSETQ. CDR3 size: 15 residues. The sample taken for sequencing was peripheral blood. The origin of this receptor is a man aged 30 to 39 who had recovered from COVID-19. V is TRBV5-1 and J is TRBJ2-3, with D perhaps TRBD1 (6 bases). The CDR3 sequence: CASSSGQHRADTQYF. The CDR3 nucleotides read TGCGCCAGCAGCTCGGGCCAACACAGGGCAGATACGCAGTATTTT.